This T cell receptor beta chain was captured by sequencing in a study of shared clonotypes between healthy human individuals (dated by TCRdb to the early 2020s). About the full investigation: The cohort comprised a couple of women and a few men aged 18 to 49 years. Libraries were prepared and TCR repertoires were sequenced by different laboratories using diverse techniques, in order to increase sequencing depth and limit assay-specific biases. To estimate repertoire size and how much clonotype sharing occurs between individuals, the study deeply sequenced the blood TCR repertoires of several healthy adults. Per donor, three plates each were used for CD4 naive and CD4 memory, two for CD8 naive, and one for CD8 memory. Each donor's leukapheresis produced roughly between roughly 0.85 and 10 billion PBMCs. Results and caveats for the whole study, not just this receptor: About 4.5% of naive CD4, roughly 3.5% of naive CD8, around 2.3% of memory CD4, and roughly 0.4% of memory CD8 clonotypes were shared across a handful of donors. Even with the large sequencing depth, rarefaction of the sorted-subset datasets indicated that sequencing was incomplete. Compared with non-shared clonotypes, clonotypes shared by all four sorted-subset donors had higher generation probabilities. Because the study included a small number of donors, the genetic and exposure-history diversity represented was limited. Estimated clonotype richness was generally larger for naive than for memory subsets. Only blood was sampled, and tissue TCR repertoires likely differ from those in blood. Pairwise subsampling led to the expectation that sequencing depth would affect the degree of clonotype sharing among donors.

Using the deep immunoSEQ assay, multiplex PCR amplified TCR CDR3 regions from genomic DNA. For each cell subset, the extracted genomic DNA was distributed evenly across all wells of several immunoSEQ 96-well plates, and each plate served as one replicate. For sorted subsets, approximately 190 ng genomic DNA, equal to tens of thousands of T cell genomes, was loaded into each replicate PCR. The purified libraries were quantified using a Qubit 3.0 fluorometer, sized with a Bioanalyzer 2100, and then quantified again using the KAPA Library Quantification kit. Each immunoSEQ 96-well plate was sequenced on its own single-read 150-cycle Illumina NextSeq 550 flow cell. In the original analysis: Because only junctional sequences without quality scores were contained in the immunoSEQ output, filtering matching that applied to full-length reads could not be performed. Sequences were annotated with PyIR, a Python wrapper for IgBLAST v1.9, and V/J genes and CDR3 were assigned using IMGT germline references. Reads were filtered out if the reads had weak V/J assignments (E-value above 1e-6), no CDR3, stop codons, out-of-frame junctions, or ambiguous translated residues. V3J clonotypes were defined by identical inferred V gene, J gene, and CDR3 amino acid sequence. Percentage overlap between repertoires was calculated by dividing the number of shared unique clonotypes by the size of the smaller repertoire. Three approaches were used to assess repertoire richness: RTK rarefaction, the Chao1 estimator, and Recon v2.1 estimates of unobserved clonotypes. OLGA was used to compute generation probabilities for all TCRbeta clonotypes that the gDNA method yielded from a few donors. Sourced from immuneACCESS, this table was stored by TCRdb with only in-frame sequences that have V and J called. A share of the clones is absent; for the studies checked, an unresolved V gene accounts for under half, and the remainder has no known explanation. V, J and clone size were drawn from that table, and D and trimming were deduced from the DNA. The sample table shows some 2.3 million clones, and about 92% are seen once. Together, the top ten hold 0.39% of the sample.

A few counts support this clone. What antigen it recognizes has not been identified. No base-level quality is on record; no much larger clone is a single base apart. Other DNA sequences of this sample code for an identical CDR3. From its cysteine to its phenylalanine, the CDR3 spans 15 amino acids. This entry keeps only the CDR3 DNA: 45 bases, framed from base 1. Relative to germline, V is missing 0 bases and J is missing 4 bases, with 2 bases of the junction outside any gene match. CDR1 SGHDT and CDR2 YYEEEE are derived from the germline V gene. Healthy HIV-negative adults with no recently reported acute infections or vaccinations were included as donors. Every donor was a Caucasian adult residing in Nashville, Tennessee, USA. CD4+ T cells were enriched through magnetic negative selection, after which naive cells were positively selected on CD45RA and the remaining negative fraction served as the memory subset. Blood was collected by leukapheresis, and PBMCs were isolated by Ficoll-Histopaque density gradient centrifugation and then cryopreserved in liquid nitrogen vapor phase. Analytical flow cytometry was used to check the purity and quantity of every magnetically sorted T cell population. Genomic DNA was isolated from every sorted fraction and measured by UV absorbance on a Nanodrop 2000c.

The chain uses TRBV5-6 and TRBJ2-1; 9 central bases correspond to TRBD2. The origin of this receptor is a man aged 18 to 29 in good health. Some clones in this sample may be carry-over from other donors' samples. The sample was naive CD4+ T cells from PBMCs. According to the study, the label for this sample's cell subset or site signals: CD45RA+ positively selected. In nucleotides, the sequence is TGTGCCAGCAGCTTGGCGAGCGGGGGGTACAATGAGCAGTTCTTC. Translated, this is CASSLASGGYNEQFF.